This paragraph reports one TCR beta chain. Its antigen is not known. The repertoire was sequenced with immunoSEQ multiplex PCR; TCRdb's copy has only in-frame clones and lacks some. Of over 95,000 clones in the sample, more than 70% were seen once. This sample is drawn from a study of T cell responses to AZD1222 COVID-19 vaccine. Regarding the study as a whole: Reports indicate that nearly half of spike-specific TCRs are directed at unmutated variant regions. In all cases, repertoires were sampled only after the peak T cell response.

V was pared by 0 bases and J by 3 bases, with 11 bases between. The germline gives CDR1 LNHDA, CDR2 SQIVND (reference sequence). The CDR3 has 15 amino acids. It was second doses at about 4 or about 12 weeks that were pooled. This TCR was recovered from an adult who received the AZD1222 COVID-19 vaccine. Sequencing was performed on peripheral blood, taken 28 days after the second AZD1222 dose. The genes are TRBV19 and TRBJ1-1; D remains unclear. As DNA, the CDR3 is TGTGCCAGTAGTATAGATCGGCAGGTTTACACTGAAGCTTTCTTT. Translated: CASSIDRQVYTEAFF.